These 23 T cell receptor beta chains were all obtained from the same sample, sequenced in a study of identical twins. TCRdb used MiXCR to reprocess the 5' RACE reads, holding one entry per CDR3 protein. This table has a few hundred thousand distinct CDR3 sequences, about 8% appearing once. This sample was shared with a second study, whose subject was yellow fever vaccine responses in identical twins.

Sequencing used CD8+ T cells sorted from blood. The origin of the receptors is a woman between 18 and 30 years old in good health.

Only a few counts were recorded for this clonotype. Relative to the germline gene, one junction end is altered; a read error may explain this. The rearrangement joins TRBV6-5 to TRBJ2-1; D not resolved. Per the germline V gene, CDR1 is MNHEY and CDR2 is SVGAGI. The CDR3 extends over 11 amino acids. The CDR3 nucleotides are TGTGCCAGCAATTCCGGGCCAGAGGTGATCTTC. Translated: CASNSGPEVIF.

The sample holds a few counts of this clonotype. The J gene is TRBJ2-1, the V gene TRBV28; 16 positions agree with TRBD2. Germline assignment: CDR1 MDHEN and CDR2 SYDVKM. Trimming removed 4 bases from V and 9 bases from J; junction bases left unmatched: 12. The CDR3 totals 18 residues. CDR3 DNA: TGTGCCAGCAGTTCGCCATACGGGACTAGCGGGGGGGCCCGTGAGCAGTTCTTC. Its protein product is CASSSPYGTSGGAREQFF. The variable domain in full, with the rest retrieved from reference TRBV28 and TRBJ2-1, is DVKVTQSSRYLVKRTGEKVFLECVQDMDHENMFWYRQDPGLGLRLIYFSYDVKMKEKGDIPEGYSVSREKKERFSLILESASTNQTSMYLCASSSPYGTSGGAREQFFGPGTRLTVL.

The genes are TRBV28 and TRBJ2-2; the D gene could be TRBD1 or TRBD2 (5 bases each). CDR3 length equals 12 residues. Germline V gene data show CDR1 as MDHEN and CDR2 as SYDVKM. Trimming pared 6 bases from V and 7 bases from J, leaving 9 bases between. The CDR3 DNA sequence: TGTGCCAGCAGAGGGGCGGGCGGGGAGCTGTTTTTT. Protein product: CASRGAGGELFF.

V is TRBV5-6 and J is TRBJ2-1; unclear D gene. This CDR3 is built from 15 residues. The V end was cut by 0 bases, the J end by 3 bases, with 10 bases between. Germline V gene sequence: CDR1 SGHDT, CDR2 YYEEEE. This CDR3 reads CASSLVVGVYNEQFF. The CDR3 bases are TGTGCCAGCAGCTTGGTAGTTGGGGTCTACAATGAGCAGTTCTTC.

The CDR3 protein is CASSLWDTTPYEQYF. The DNA of the CDR3 is TGTGCCAGCAGCTTATGGGACACAACTCCCTACGAGCAGTACTTC. The chain employs TRBV7-8 and TRBJ2-7; D is possibly TRBD1 (6 bases). This CDR3 spans 15 amino acids. Germline CDR1 SGHVS, CDR2 FQNEAQ. Trimming took 2 bases from V and 2 from J, leaving 13 bases between them.

This clonotype was counted once. A much more abundant neighbour one base away suggests this may be a read error. J is TRBJ2-1 and V is TRBV20-1, with 8 bases lining up with TRBD2. CDR1 and CDR2 (germline): DFQATT, SNEGSKA (reference sequence). The CDR3 consists of 14 residues. CDR3 sequence: CRTPLAGLYNEQFF. CDR3 bases: TGCCGCACCCCCTTAGCGGGATTGTACAATGAGCAGTTCTTC.

The CDR3 is CASSLRTSGRANTDTQYF. The DNA of the CDR3 is TGTGCCAGCAGTCTCAGGACTAGCGGGAGGGCCAACACAGATACGCAGTATTTT. The gene calls are TRBV28 and TRBJ2-3, with 15 bases lining up with TRBD2. CDR3 length equals 18 residues. CDR1 and CDR2 (germline): MDHEN, SYDVKM. V lost 5 bases and J lost 2; bases outside the gene matches: 8.

Ten or more counts support this clonotype. This chain connects TRBV6-5 to TRBJ1-1, with no clear D. Trimming took off 2 bases at V and 6 bases at J, with 13 bases between the two ends. Germline V gene lookup returns CDR1 MNHEY and CDR2 SVGAGI. There are 14 residues in the CDR3. DNA of the CDR3: TGTGCCAGCAGTTACGACCCCCGGATGGCTGAAGCTTTCTTT. Residues: CASSYDPRMAEAFF.

This clonotype was counted many times. This chain joins TRBV13 and TRBJ2-1; no definite D call. This CDR3 has 14 residues. Germline lookup yields CDR1 PRHDT and CDR2 FYEKMQ (reference sequence). Deletions cut 2 bases from V and 5 bases from J, with 10 bases between. CDR3 residues: CASSLLHSDNEQFF. CDR3 nucleotides: TGTGCCAGCAGCTTACTCCACTCAGACAATGAGCAGTTCTTC. Full variable domain (missing parts from reference TRBV13 and TRBJ2-1): AAGVIQSPRHLIKEKRETATLKCYPIPRHDTVYWYQQGPGQDPQFLISFYEKMQSDKGSIPDRFSAQQFSDYHSELNMSSLELGDSALYFCASSLLHSDNEQFFGPGTRLTVL.

The chain employs TRBV6-2 or TRBV6-3 and TRBJ1-1; D remains unclear. The CDR3 covers 11 residues. The V and J ends lost 6 bases and 8 bases respectively, with 10 bases between them. Germline CDR1 is MNHEY and CDR2 is SVGEGT. The CDR3 DNA reads TGTGCCAGCAGAACATTAGTAGAAGCTTTCTTT. Its translation: CASRTLVEAFF.

As DNA, the CDR3 is TGTGCCAGCAGCGTAGAGGCGGGGGAGACCCAGTACTTC. Translation gives CASSVEAGETQYF. V usage is TRBV9 and J usage is TRBJ2-5; maybe TRBD2 (6 bases). Per germline, CDR1 SGDLS and CDR2 YYNGEE. The CDR3 sequence is 13 residues long. V shed 0 bases and J shed 5 bases, with 8 bases lying between them.

This clonotype has just a few counts. This chain joins TRBV11-2 and TRBJ2-7, with D hard to call. The ends were cut back, 4 bases at V and 0 bases at J, with 7 bases in the middle. Per the germline V gene, CDR1 is SGHAT and CDR2 is FQNNGV. This CDR3 region has 13 residues. The CDR3 nucleotides read TGTGCCAGCAGCTCATCAGTCTCCTACGAGCAGTACTTC. It translates to CASSSSVSYEQYF.

This sequence joins TRBV15 and TRBJ2-1; weak D call: TRBD1 (5 bases). This CDR3 spans 15 amino acids. Trimming left V 6 bases short and J 6 bases short, with 18 bases between. The germline V gene has CDR1 LNHNV and CDR2 YYDKDF (reference sequence). The CDR3 nucleotides are TGTGCCACCAGGGCAAGGGGCACTTTTATCAATGAGCAGTTCTTC. Translating gives CATRARGTFINEQFF.

V and J are TRBV20-1 and TRBJ1-2, with D hard to call. The CDR3 is made up of 14 amino acids. Trimming took off 7 bases at V and 0 bases at J, with 15 bases between the two ends. Germline values: CDR1 DFQATT, CDR2 SNEGSKA (reference sequence). CDR3 DNA sequence: TGCAGTGGGATAGACCGCGGAACTAACTATGGCTACACCTTC. Protein: CSGIDRGTNYGYTF.

The genes are TRBV10-1 and TRBJ2-7; D not resolved. V was pared by 6 bases and J by 2 bases, with 11 bases between. Germline CDR1 and CDR2: WNHNN and SYGVQD (reference sequence). This CDR3 is 13 amino acids long. The CDR3 sequence is CASSYLPTYEQYF. Here the CDR3 DNA reads TGCGCCAGCAGCTATTTGCCCACCTACGAGCAGTACTTC.

The chain carries TRBV20-1 and TRBJ2-1; D unclear. The germline gives CDR1 DFQATT, CDR2 SNEGSKA (reference sequence). The CDR3 totals 16 residues. Trimming took 0 bases from V and 0 from J, leaving 12 bases between them. The CDR3 here is CSARDSNSSSYNEQFF. DNA of the CDR3: TGCAGTGCTAGAGATTCCAATTCGAGCTCCTACAATGAGCAGTTCTTC.

This clonotype was observed at least ten times. The chain joins TRBV20-1 to TRBJ2-6; D not certain. Germline V lookup: CDR1 DFQATT, CDR2 SNEGSKA (reference sequence). V lost 3 bases and J 0 bases, leaving 12 bases between the germline ends. This CDR3 is 16 amino acids long. The CDR3 sequence: CSASLSQNSGANVLTF. The CDR3 DNA sequence: TGCAGTGCTAGTTTGAGCCAGAACTCTGGGGCCAACGTCCTGACTTTC.

There are a few counts of this clonotype. V usage is TRBV7-8 and J usage is TRBJ2-2; TRBD2 might be the D (7 bases). The V end was cut by 6 bases, the J end by 0 bases, with 17 bases between. CDR1 and CDR2 (germline): SGHVS, FQNEAQ. The CDR3 is made up of 17 amino acids. CDR3 DNA sequence: TGTGCCAGCAGGCTAAGGGGGGGGACACCGAACACCGGGGAGCTGTTTTTT. This sequence encodes CASRLRGGTPNTGELFF.

The chain joins TRBV7-9 to TRBJ2-1, with D possibly TRBD1 on 6 matching bases. CDR1 and CDR2 from the germline V gene are SEHNR and FQNEAQ (reference sequence). This CDR3 is 15 amino acids long. The V gene lost 2 bases and the J gene lost 0 bases, with 8 bases spanning the gap. The CDR3 DNA reads as TGTGCCAGCAGCTTAAGCAGGGGCTCCTACAATGAGCAGTTCTTC. Translating gives CASSLSRGSYNEQFF.

This clonotype was recorded many times. CDR3 sequence reads: CASSLVGGALNEQFF. CDR3 DNA sequence: TGCGCCAGCAGCTTGGTCGGGGGGGCGTTGAATGAGCAGTTCTTC. V usage is TRBV5-1 and J usage is TRBJ2-1, with TRBD2 identical over 8 bases. Germline V gene sequence: CDR1 SGHRS, CDR2 YFSETQ. The CDR3 runs to 15 residues. Trimming at V came to 0 bases and at J to 7 bases, leaving 6 bases not matched to a gene.

The chain recombines TRBV6-2 or TRBV6-3 with TRBJ2-2, with D perhaps matching TRBD2 (6 bases). CDR1 MNHEY and CDR2 SVGEGT come from the germline V gene. The CDR3 is 16 residues long. Trimming removed 2 bases from V and 0 bases from J, with 10 bases in between. CDR3 sequence reads: CASSYLATANTGELFF. In DNA, the CDR3 is TGTGCCAGCAGTTACCTAGCGACCGCGAACACCGGGGAGCTGTTTTTT.

This clonotype came up many times. The chain combines TRBV5-1 with TRBJ2-5; D is ambiguous. Germline values: CDR1 SGHRS, CDR2 YFSETQ. The CDR3 is made up of 13 amino acids. Trimming left V 1 base short and J 5 bases short, with 9 bases between. The CDR3 loop reads CASSLNSRETQYF. The CDR3 nucleotides are TGCGCCAGCAGCTTGAACTCCAGGGAGACCCAGTACTTC.

This clonotype was observed many times. This chain joins TRBV27 and TRBJ2-3; the D gene is possibly TRBD2 (7 bases). Trimming took 4 bases from V and 1 from J, leaving 21 bases between them. The CDR3 sequence is 18 residues long. Germline CDR1 and CDR2: MNHEY and SMNVEV (reference sequence). The CDR3 DNA reads TGTGCCAGCAGTTCCGGGGGGCTAAGTCCCGGGGGCACAGATACGCAGTATTTT. Its protein is CASSSGGLSPGGTDTQYF.